Detailed here is one TCR beta chain. Only in-frame clones appear in the TCRdb table, and some are missing; sequencing was by immunoSEQ multiplex PCR. The sample has approximately 77,000 clones; 85% to 95% are singletons. The data belong to a study of OX40 agonist ivuxolimab in advanced cancers. CDR3 length: 18 amino acids. CDR1 and CDR2 (germline): SGHDT, YYEEEE. V shed 4 bases and J 3 bases; nucleotides not matched to a gene: 9. The starting material was CD4+ or CD8+ T cells sorted from blood, obtained in a trial of the OX40 agonist ivuxolimab. The TCR sequence derives from an adult with an advanced solid tumor such as melanoma, head and neck, liver or kidney cancer. The chain uses TRBV5-6 and TRBJ2-3; TRBD2 agrees at 15 bases. The CDR3 region is CASSLGLAGGLLTDTQYF. The CDR3 DNA is TGTGCCAGCAGCCTCGGACTAGCGGGGGGGCTCTTAACAGATACGCAGTATTTT.